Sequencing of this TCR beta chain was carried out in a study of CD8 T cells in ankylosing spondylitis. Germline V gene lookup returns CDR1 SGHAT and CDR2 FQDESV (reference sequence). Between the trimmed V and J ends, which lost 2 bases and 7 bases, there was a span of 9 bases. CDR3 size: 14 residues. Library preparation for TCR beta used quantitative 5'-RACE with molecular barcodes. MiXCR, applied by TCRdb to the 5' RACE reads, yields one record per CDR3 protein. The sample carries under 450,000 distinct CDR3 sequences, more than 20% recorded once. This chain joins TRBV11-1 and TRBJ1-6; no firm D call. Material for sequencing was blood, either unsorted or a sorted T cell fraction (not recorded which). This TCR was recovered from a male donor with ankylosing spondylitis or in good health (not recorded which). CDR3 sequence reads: CASSLWDINSPLHF. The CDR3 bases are TGTGCCAGCAGCTTATGGGATATAAATTCACCCCTCCACTTT.